Below are 16 T cell receptor beta chains sequenced from a single sample in a study of T cells in Graves' hyperthyroidism and ophthalmopathy. Authors of the study amplified TCR beta CDR3 regions from RNA transcripts. Primed by the HTBI set, a first-round RT-PCR was run on the TCR CDR3. TCRdb ran MiXCR on the multiplex PCR reads and lists one entry per CDR3 protein. This sample has 600,000 to 700,000 distinct CDR3 sequences, with roughly 46% found just once. The material sequenced was peripheral blood or thyroid tissue (not recorded which). The origin of the receptors is an adult man with Graves' disease, either hyperthyroidism or ophthalmopathy (not recorded which).

The V and J genes are TRBV2 and TRBJ2-7; D might be TRBD1 (6 bases). The CDR3 runs 14 residues. Germline V gene data show CDR1 as SNHLY and CDR2 as FYNNEI. V was trimmed by 7 bases and J by 7 bases, leaving 20 bases between them. DNA of the CDR3: TGTGCCAGCACATTGATGAACACAGGGCTTGAGCAGTACTTC. This encodes CASTLMNTGLEQYF.

This clonotype has a count of ten or more. The rearrangement uses TRBV2 and TRBJ1-2; the match to TRBD1 covers 8 bases. CDR1 is SNHLY, CDR2 FYNNEI, per germline. V dropped 1 base and J dropped 6; count of bases not matched to a gene: 10. The CDR3 extends over 16 amino acids. The CDR3 bases are TGTGCCAGCAGTGAAGGTTGGGCAGGGGGCAACGATGGCTACACCTTC. Residues: CASSEGWAGGNDGYTF.

Here the CDR3 reads CASRLLTEAFF. CDR3 nucleotides: TGTGCCAGCAGATTGCTGACGGAAGCTTTCTTT. V and J are TRBV10-3 and TRBJ1-1; D not certain. Trimming took off 10 bases at V and 8 bases at J, with 14 bases between the two ends. Germline CDR1 reads ENHRY; CDR2 reads SYGVKD. The CDR3 length is 11 residues.

This clonotype was found once. Just one base apart from a much larger clone, this may be a read error. Since no conserved phenylalanine or tryptophan closes the CDR3, a read error is the likely cause. The chain recombines TRBV15 with TRBJ1-2; 9 positions match TRBD1. Germline assignment: CDR1 LNHNV and CDR2 YYDKDF (reference sequence). The V segment lost 0 bases and the J segment 6 bases; nucleotides outside the gene matches: 8. The CDR3 covers 16 residues. Here the CDR3 DNA reads TGTGCCACCAGCAGAGATTTCCGGGACAGGGCCGATGGCTACACCTCC. It is translated as CATSRDFRDRADGYTS.

The gene calls are TRBV25-1 and TRBJ2-7; D not resolved. Germline-derived CDR1 and CDR2 are MGHDK and SYGVNS. The CDR3 has 15 amino acids. Trimming left V 1 base short and J 0 bases short, with 10 bases between. CDR3 nucleotides: TGTGCCAGCAGTGAATGGGGTGGGAACTCCTACGAGCAGTACTTC. This gives the protein CASSEWGGNSYEQYF.

Points on this clonotype: Because it lacks the conserved phenylalanine or tryptophan at the end, this CDR3 is likely a read error. The limits of the CDR3 on the DNA are not certain, so only TCRdb's listed CDR3 is given. The chain joins TRBV7-8 to TRBJ2-2; TRBD2, the table's D call, lacks a check against the DNA. Germline CDR1 reads SGHVS; CDR2 reads FQNEAQ. The CDR3 region is 18 residues in length, termini included. The CDR3: CASSLGVTSGANTGELCA.

This clonotype was observed at least ten times. The CDR3 reads CSVEVGTQNEKLFF. In nucleotides, the CDR3 is TGCAGCGTTGAAGTGGGGACACAGAATGAAAAACTGTTTTTT. The chain recombines TRBV29-1 with TRBJ1-4; D perhaps matches TRBD1 (6 bases). Trimming took 1 base from V and 5 from J, leaving 11 bases between them. The CDR3 has 14 amino acids. In germline, CDR1 is SQVTM, CDR2 ANQGSEA.

This chain links TRBV2 with TRBJ1-3; weak D call: TRBD1 (5 bases). The CDR3 has 16 amino acids. V lost 8 bases, J lost 0 bases, and 17 bases lay in between. Germline V gene data show CDR1 as SNHLY and CDR2 as FYNNEI. In DNA, the CDR3 is TGTGCCAGCGGTAAATTTGGGGCCAACTCTGGAAACACCATATATTTT. Protein sequence: CASGKFGANSGNTIYF. Full variable domain (remainder filled in from reference TRBV2 and TRBJ1-3): EPEVTQTPSHQVTQMGQEVILRCVPISNHLYFYWYRQILGQKVEFLVSFYNNEISEKSEIFDDQFSVERPDGSNFTLKIRSTKLEDSAMYFCASGKFGANSGNTIYFGEGSWLTVV.

The DNA for the CDR3 is TGTGCCAGCAGCCAAGATAACGGCGAGCAGTACTTC. Its translation: CASSQDNGEQYF. The chain carries TRBV7-9 and TRBJ2-7; D is ambiguous. V dropped 5 bases and J dropped 6 bases, with 11 bases sitting between them. Germline V lookup: CDR1 SEHNR, CDR2 FQNEAQ (reference sequence). The CDR3 loop spans 12 amino acids.

The chain joins TRBV4-1 to TRBJ1-4; 7 bases fit TRBD1. The germline V gene encodes CDR1 MGHRA and CDR2 YSYEKL. Trimming took 0 bases from V and 7 from J; bases not matched to a gene: 2. This CDR3 comprises 14 residues. The CDR3: CASSQEQGREKLFF. The CDR3 DNA sequence: TGCGCCAGCAGCCAAGAACAGGGGCGTGAAAAACTGTTTTTT.

Note on this clonotype: This may be a read error, as it is one base from a much larger clone. The chain employs TRBV10-3 and TRBJ1-5; D gene unclear. The CDR3 runs to 13 residues. Trimming stripped 0 bases from V and 3 bases from J, with 3 bases between. The germline V gene has CDR1 ENHRY and CDR2 SYGVKD. The CDR3 DNA reads TGTGCCATCAGTGAGTCGACCAATCAGCCCCAGCATTTT. It translates to CAISESTNQPQHF.

The CDR3 here is CSARFGYAGGGNQPQHF. The CDR3 coding sequence is TGCAGTGCTAGGTTTGGTTATGCGGGGGGAGGCAATCAGCCCCAGCATTTT. The chain is built from TRBV20-1 and TRBJ1-5, with a weak D call TRBD1 (5 bases). V lost 3 bases and J 2 bases, leaving 20 bases between the germline ends. The germline V gene encodes CDR1 DFQATT and CDR2 SNEGSKA (reference sequence). The CDR3 has 17 residues.

The V and J genes are TRBV10-3 and TRBJ1-3; D might be TRBD1 (5 bases). Germline CDR1 ENHRY, CDR2 SYGVKD. This CDR3 spans 17 amino acids. Deletions cut 10 bases from V and 0 bases from J, with 22 bases between. The CDR3 sequence: CASSSLRGVISGNTIYF. As DNA, the CDR3 is TGTGCCAGCAGCTCCCTTCGGGGGGTTATCTCTGGAAACACCATATATTTT.

This clonotype was counted between two and nine times. The J gene is TRBJ1-5, the V gene TRBV12-3 or TRBV12-4; 7 bases line up with TRBD1. This CDR3 is built from 15 residues. Germline trimming cut 5 bases from V and 1 base from J; bases unmatched to any gene: 5. The DNA for the CDR3 is TGTGCCAGCAGTGCCCTGGGACAGAGCAATCAGCCCCAGCATTTT. It specifies CASSALGQSNQPQHF.

The CDR3, as DNA: TGCGCCAGCAGCCAAGGGGACGTTAGCAATCAGCCCCAGCATTTT. Its protein product is CASSQGDVSNQPQHF. The rearrangement uses TRBV4-1 and TRBJ1-5, with D perhaps TRBD1 (5 bases). V was shortened by 1 base and J by 0 bases, with 7 bases between the two germline ends. Germline V lookup: CDR1 MGHRA, CDR2 YSYEKL. The CDR3 loop spans 15 amino acids.

The rearrangement links TRBV2 to TRBJ1-4, with D perhaps TRBD1 (6 bases). The V gene lost 7 bases and the J gene lost 10 bases, with 16 bases spanning the gap. Germline-derived CDR1 and CDR2 are SNHLY and FYNNEI. This CDR3 region has 13 residues. The DNA of the CDR3 is TGTGCCAGCAAGGGATCAGGGGAGGGAAAACTGTTTTTT. It yields the protein CASKGSGEGKLFF.